The T cell receptor (beta chain) described here comes from a study of T cells in Graves' hyperthyroidism and ophthalmopathy. In this sample, this clonotype turned up a few times. The germline gives CDR1 SEHNR, CDR2 FQNEAQ (reference sequence). V was clipped by 9 bases and J by 2 bases; unmatched bases: 7. This CDR3 is built from 13 residues. Using RNA transcripts as the source, TCR beta CDR3 regions were amplified. Primed by the HTBI set, a first-round RT-PCR was run on the TCR CDR3. TCRdb re-called the multiplex PCR reads with MiXCR, one entry per CDR3 protein. Of some 620,000 distinct CDR3 sequences listed, around 15% were seen once; the top ten hold 3.8%. Those patients with uncontrolled infection, other autoimmune disease, pregnancy or lactation were excluded. PBMCs were derived from 10 ml fresh peripheral blood.

The TCR originated in a woman in her 30s with Graves' hyperthyroidism. The J gene is TRBJ2-7, the V gene TRBV7-9, with TRBD1 identical over 7 bases. The sequencing input was blood. The CDR3 region is CASRDSLTYEQYF. The CDR3 region has the DNA TGTGCCAGTAGGGACAGCCTGACCTACGAGCAGTACTTC.